This T cell receptor (beta chain) was obtained from a study of CXCR3-negative and CXCR3-positive naive CD8 T cells. Study summary: Total TRB output reached 130 million or so reads, about 1.5 +/- 0.3 million per library.

Regarding the study as a whole: CXCR3-positive naive cells had TRB CDR3s that were more hydrophobic than CXCR3-negative naive cells had.

The germline gives CDR1 SGHTA, CDR2 FQGNSA. This CDR3 has 17 residues. UMI labels and 5' RACE were used to prepare the TRB cDNA libraries. TCRdb reanalyzed the 5' RACE reads, giving one entry per CDR3 protein sequence and no DNA. This sample's clone table lists 150,000 to 160,000 distinct CDR3 sequences. A note on this clonotype: Its antigen is unidentified.

Sorting was done in triplicate for each CD8+ T cell subset (around 300,000 cells each). Cells classed as naive CD8+ T cells were CD45RO-CCR7+CD27+CD95-. Sequencing used naive CXCR3+ CD8+ T cells from blood. Subset meaning: CD45RO-CCR7+CD27+CD95- naive CD8+ T cells expressing CXCR3 (TNR3+). The receptor was isolated from a human donor in good health. Some clones in this sample may be carry-over from other donors' samples. The chain employs TRBV7-2 and TRBJ1-1; TCRdb indicates TRBD1, and absent DNA this call remains unverified. The CDR3 is CASSRTGLGGSQSEAFF.